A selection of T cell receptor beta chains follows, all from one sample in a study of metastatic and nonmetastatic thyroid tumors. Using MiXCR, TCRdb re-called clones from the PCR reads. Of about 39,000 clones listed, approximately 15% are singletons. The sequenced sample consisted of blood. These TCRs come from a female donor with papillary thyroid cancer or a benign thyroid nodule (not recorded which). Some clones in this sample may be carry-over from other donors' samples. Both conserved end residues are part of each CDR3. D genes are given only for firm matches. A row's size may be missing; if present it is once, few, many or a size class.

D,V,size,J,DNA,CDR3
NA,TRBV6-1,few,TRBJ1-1,TGTGCCAGCAGTAGTAAGCACCCCCTAGGACTGGAAGCTTTCTTT,CASSSKHPLGLEAFF
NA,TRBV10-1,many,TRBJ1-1,TGCGCCAGCAGTGAGAGGGGTCGCGACACTGAAGCTTTCTTT,CASSERGRDTEAFF
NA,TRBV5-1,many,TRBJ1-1,TGCGCCAGCAGCTTGGAGAGGGGGGGCGCGACGAGGACTGAAGCTTTCTTT,CASSLERGGATRTEAFF
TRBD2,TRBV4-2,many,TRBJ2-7,TGTGCCAGCAGCCACGGACTAGCGGGTTACTACGAGCAGTACTTC,CASSHGLAGYYEQYF
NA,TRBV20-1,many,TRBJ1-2,TGCAGTGCTCAGCGGGAGCTCTATGGCTACACCTTC,CSAQRELYGYTF
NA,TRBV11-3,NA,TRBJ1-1,TGTGCCAGCAGCTTTCGGGGGAGGGGTGCTGAAGCTTTCTTT,CASSFRGRGAEAFF
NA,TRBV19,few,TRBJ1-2,TGTGCCAGTAGTGGGGGACCCATCTATGGCTACACCTTC,CASSGGPIYGYTF
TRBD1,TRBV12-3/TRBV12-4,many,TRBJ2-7,TGTGCCAGCAGTTTAACTGACAGGGGAACCTACGAGCAGTACTTC,CASSLTDRGTYEQYF
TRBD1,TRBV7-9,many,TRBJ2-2,TGTGCCAGCAGCTTCCCCGGGACAGGGAACACCGGGGAGCTGTTTTTT,CASSFPGTGNTGELFF
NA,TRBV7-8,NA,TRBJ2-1,TGTGCCAGCAGCGTAGGAATAGGGCCCAATGAGCAGTTCTTC,CASSVGIGPNEQFF
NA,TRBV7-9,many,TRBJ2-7,TGTGCCAGCAGCTTAGTGAGCAGATCCTACGAGCAGTACTTC,CASSLVSRSYEQYF
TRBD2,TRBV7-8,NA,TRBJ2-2,TGTGCCAGCAGCGTAGATAGCGGGGGGGCAGGCACCGGGGAGCTGTTTTTT,CASSVDSGGAGTGELFF
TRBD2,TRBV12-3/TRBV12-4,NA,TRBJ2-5,TGTGCCAGCAGCGTACTAGCGGGCAGGGATACCCAGTACTTC,CASSVLAGRDTQYF
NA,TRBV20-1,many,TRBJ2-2,TGCAGTGCAAAGGGACAGAACACCGGGGAGCTGTTTTTT,CSAKGQNTGELFF
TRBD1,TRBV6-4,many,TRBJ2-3,TGTGCCAGCAGTGAAAGGACAGGGGGGACAGATACGCAGTATTTT,CASSERTGGTDTQYF
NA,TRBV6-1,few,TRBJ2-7,TGTGCCAGCAGTCTGAGGGGAGTAGCCTACGAGCAGTACTTC,CASSLRGVAYEQYF
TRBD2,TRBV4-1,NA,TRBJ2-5,TGCGCCAGCAGCCTTTCCGGGACTAGCCGAGAGACCCAGTACTTC,CASSLSGTSRETQYF
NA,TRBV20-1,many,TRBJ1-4,TGCAGTGCTACTCGTAGGTCTGCTGGGGAAAAACTGTTTTTT,CSATRRSAGEKLFF
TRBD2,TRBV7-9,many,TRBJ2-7,TGTGCCAGCAGCTTAGGGGGGGGGTCCTACGAGCAGTACTTC,CASSLGGGSYEQYF
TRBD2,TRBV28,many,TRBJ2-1,TGTGCCAGCAGTTTAGATGGGGCTAGCGGGAGTAATGAGCAGTTCTTC,CASSLDGASGSNEQFF
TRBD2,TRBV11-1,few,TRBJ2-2,TGTGCCAGCAGCTTATCCACTAGCGGGGGGAACACCGGGGAGCTGTTTTTT,CASSLSTSGGNTGELFF
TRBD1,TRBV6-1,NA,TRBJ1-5,TGTGGCAGCAGCAATCAGGGGGCGCGTCAGCCCCAGCATTTT,CGSSNQGARQPQHF
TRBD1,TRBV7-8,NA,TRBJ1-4,TGTGCCAGCAGTCCGACAGGGACAACTAATGAAAAACTGTTTTTT,CASSPTGTTNEKLFF
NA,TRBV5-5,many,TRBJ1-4,TGTGCCAGCAGCTTGAGGGGGGAGAGTGAAAAACTGTTTTTT,CASSLRGESEKLFF
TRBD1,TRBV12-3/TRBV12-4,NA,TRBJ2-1,TGTGCCAGCATCCGACAGGGAGACAATGGGCAGTCCTTC,CASIRQGDNGQSF
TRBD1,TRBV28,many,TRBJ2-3,TGTGCCAGCCTTGACTTAAGACAGGGGGCGGTAAGGGATACGCAGTATTTT,CASLDLRQGAVRDTQYF
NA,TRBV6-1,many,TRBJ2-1,TGTGCCAGCCGAGGGGGACCCTCCTACAATGAGCAGTTCTTC,CASRGGPSYNEQFF
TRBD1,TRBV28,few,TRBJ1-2,TGTGCCATCAAGTCCGGGACAGTCTATGGCTACACCTTC,CAIKSGTVYGYTF
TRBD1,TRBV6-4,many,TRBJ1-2,TGTGCCAGCAGGGGGGACAGGAACCCGTATGGCTACACCTTC,CASRGDRNPYGYTF
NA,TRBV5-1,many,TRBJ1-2,TGCGCCAGCAGCTTGGGTCGGACGGACGGCTATGGCTACACCTTC,CASSLGRTDGYGYTF
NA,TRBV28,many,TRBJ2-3,TGTGCCAGCAGTTTTCTAGTGTCAGATACGCAGTATTTT,CASSFLVSDTQYF